A single sample gave rise to the 27 T cell receptor beta chains below, sequenced in a study of cytomegalovirus exposure and HLA in healthy donors. Method: immunoSEQ multiplex PCR; TCRdb's copy keeps in-frame clones and lacks some. This sample carries 200,000 to 300,000 clones, 90% of them seen once, and the ten largest clones take approximately 3.1%. The sequenced sample was PBMCs. Source of these receptors: a woman aged 25 to 39 in good health and CMV-seronegative.

The gene calls are TRBV11-3 and TRBJ2-1, with D maybe TRBD1 (5 bases). Trimming pared 5 bases from V and 10 bases from J, leaving 21 bases between. This CDR3 region has 15 residues. Germline assignment: CDR1 SGHNT and CDR2 YENEEA. This CDR3 is CASSPGAVGPREQFF. The CDR3 DNA is TGTGCCAGCAGCCCTGGGGCGGTTGGACCAAGGGAGCAGTTCTTC.

CDR3 bases: TGTGCCAGCAGCGCGCGCGACAGTTACGAGCAGTACTTC. Translating it yields CASSARDSYEQYF. The V and J genes are TRBV7-2 and TRBJ2-7, with D possibly being TRBD1 (5 bases). Per germline, CDR1 SGHTA and CDR2 FQGNSA. Trimming shortened V by 5 bases and J by 4 bases, and 12 bases separated the two germline ends. The CDR3 is 13 amino acids.

The chain links TRBV5-6 to TRBJ2-3, with D perhaps given as TRBD1 or TRBD2 (5 bases each). V lost 4 bases and J 1 base, leaving 19 bases between the germline ends. This CDR3 has 17 residues. Per the germline V gene, CDR1 is SGHDT and CDR2 is YYEEEE. The CDR3 here is CASSPAPRDLRTDTQYF. DNA of the CDR3: TGTGCCAGCAGCCCGGCCCCCCGGGACCTGCGCACAGATACGCAGTATTTT. Variable domain in full (rest from reference TRBV5-6 and TRBJ2-3): DAGVTQSPTHLIKTRGQQVTLRCSPKSGHDTVSWYQQALGQGPQFIFQYYEEEERQRGNFPDRFSGHQFPNYSSELNVNALLLGDSALYLCASSPAPRDLRTDTQYFGPGTRLTVL.

The CDR3 DNA reads as TGTGCCAGCAGTTTAGCGCCCGCTGGGGAGACCCAGTACTTC. Protein product: CASSLAPAGETQYF. This sequence joins TRBV27 and TRBJ2-5; D remains ambiguous. The germline V gene encodes CDR1 MNHEY and CDR2 SMNVEV (reference sequence). The CDR3 length is 14 residues. Deletions cut 2 bases from V and 5 bases from J, with 12 bases between.

The rearrangement uses TRBV28 and TRBJ2-2; 13 positions agree with TRBD2. V gave up 4 bases and J gave up 0 bases; unmatched junction bases: 5. Germline-derived CDR1 and CDR2 are MDHEN and SYDVKM. The CDR3 is 18 amino acids. CDR3 region: CASSSTGLAGANTGELFF. The CDR3 DNA sequence: TGTGCCAGCAGTTCGACCGGACTAGCGGGAGCGAACACCGGGGAGCTGTTTTTT.

V gene TRBV30 combines with J gene TRBJ1-3; unclear D gene. CDR1 and CDR2 from the germline V gene are GTSNPN and SVGIG (reference sequence). This CDR3 contains 14 residues. V was pared by 3 bases and J by 1 base, with 10 bases between. The CDR3 protein is CAWRTGTSGNTIYF. Here the CDR3 DNA reads TGTGCCTGGAGGACCGGCACTTCTGGAAACACCATATATTTT.

CDR3 nucleotide sequence: TGTGCCAGCAGTTACCGGGACAGGGTAAGGATCGAGCAGTACTTC. Protein product: CASSYRDRVRIEQYF. V is TRBV2 and J is TRBJ2-7; 9 bases match TRBD1. The CDR3 covers 15 residues. Per the germline V gene, CDR1 is SNHLY and CDR2 is FYNNEI. J lost 6 bases, V lost 5 bases, and 11 bases had no gene match.

The V gene is TRBV2, the J gene TRBJ2-2, with 8 bases fitting TRBD1. With V trimmed by 8 bases and J by 8 bases, 4 bases remained unmatched. The CDR3 is 12 amino acids. Germline V gives CDR1 SNHLY, CDR2 FYNNEI. The CDR3 region is CASSGQEGELFF. CDR3 coding DNA: TGTGCCAGCTCGGGACAGGAAGGGGAGCTGTTTTTT.

The chain carries TRBV7-6 and TRBJ1-4, with a weak D call TRBD1 (5 bases). The CDR3 sequence is 15 residues long. The germline gives CDR1 SGHVS, CDR2 FNYEAQ. Trimming stripped 1 base from V and 8 bases from J, with 14 bases between. The CDR3 DNA is TGTGCCAGCAGCTTAGTCCTAGGGGATCGGGAAAAACTGTTTTTT. This gives the protein CASSLVLGDREKLFF.

This sequence joins TRBV14 and TRBJ2-7; D perhaps matches TRBD1 (6 bases). This CDR3 has 15 residues. Germline lookup yields CDR1 SGHDN and CDR2 FVKESK. Trimming shortened V by 3 bases and J by 3 bases, and 15 bases separated the two germline ends. The CDR3 coding sequence is TGTGCCAGCAGCCACGGACAGTACACCCTCTACGAGCAGTACTTC. As protein: CASSHGQYTLYEQYF.

The V call is TRBV13, the J call TRBJ1-2, with D maybe TRBD1 (6 bases). The CDR3 contains 12 residues. The ends were cut back, 5 bases at V and 8 bases at J, with 12 bases in the middle. The V gene's germline CDR1 is PRHDT and CDR2 FYEKMQ (reference sequence). In nucleotides, the CDR3 is TGTGCCAGCAGCCACCGGGGGGGCGGCTACACCTTC. Residues: CASSHRGGGYTF.

The chain recombines TRBV27 with TRBJ1-1, with TRBD1 as a possible D gene (6 bases). The CDR3 contains 14 residues. V lost 7 bases to trimming and J lost 1 base, with 13 bases between them. CDR1 and CDR2 (germline): MNHEY, SMNVEV (reference sequence). CDR3 loop: CASTTGAENTEAFF. CDR3 nucleotides: TGTGCCAGCACCACGGGGGCAGAGAACACTGAAGCTTTCTTT.

This chain joins TRBV27 and TRBJ2-5; D unresolved. The CDR3 extends over 15 amino acids. The V end was cut by 5 bases, the J end by 2 bases, with 15 bases between. Germline CDR1 is MNHEY and CDR2 is SMNVEV (reference sequence). Written as DNA, the CDR3 is TGTGCCAGCAGTCCTAGACGTGGGCGGCAAGAGACCCAGTACTTC. Its translation: CASSPRRGRQETQYF.

V is TRBV7-6 and J is TRBJ2-1; 7 bases match TRBD1. Germline-derived CDR1 and CDR2 are SGHVS and FNYEAQ. V was pared by 4 bases and J by 3 bases, with 9 bases of the junction left unmatched. CDR3 length: 16 residues. The CDR3 protein is CASSSLEGQHYNEQFF. DNA for the CDR3: TGTGCCAGCAGCTCACTAGAGGGACAGCACTACAATGAGCAGTTCTTC.

This clone is a singleton in its sample. The chain has TRBV28 and TRBJ2-3; 9 bases map to TRBD1. Per the germline V gene, CDR1 is MDHEN and CDR2 is SYDVKM. V gave up 3 bases and J gave up 3 bases; unmatched junction bases: 7. The CDR3 loop spans 16 amino acids. CDR3 bases: TGTGCCAGCAGTTTGTGGACAGGGGCATGGACAGATACGCAGTATTTT. It is translated as CASSLWTGAWTDTQYF.

The chain recombines TRBV2 with TRBJ1-3; weak D call: TRBD1 (6 bases). Deletions cut 4 bases from V and 4 bases from J, with 11 bases between. CDR3 size: 14 residues. CDR1 is SNHLY, CDR2 FYNNEI, per germline. CDR3 protein: CASSVQGSGNTIYF. CDR3 in DNA: TGTGCCAGCAGTGTTCAGGGGTCGGGAAACACCATATATTTT.

V gene TRBV19 combines with J gene TRBJ2-7, with D maybe TRBD1 (5 bases). The CDR3 is 13 amino acids. The germline CDR1 and CDR2 sequences are LNHDA and SQIVND (reference sequence). V lost 3 bases and J 2 bases, leaving 8 bases between the germline ends. The CDR3 is CASSMADTYEQYF. CDR3 DNA sequence: TGTGCCAGTAGTATGGCGGACACCTACGAGCAGTACTTC.

V is TRBV9 and J is TRBJ2-2; D not resolved. Deletions cut 4 bases from V and 7 bases from J, with 11 bases between. CDR1 is SGDLS, CDR2 YYNGEE, per germline. This CDR3 has 13 amino acids. This chain's CDR3 is CASSQYGDGELFF. The CDR3 bases are TGTGCCAGCAGCCAATATGGCGACGGGGAGCTGTTTTTT.

The chain combines TRBV5-1 with TRBJ1-5; perhaps TRBD1 as D (6 bases). CDR1 is SGHRS, CDR2 YFSETQ, per germline. The CDR3 extends over 16 amino acids. Trimming removed 0 bases from V and 2 bases from J, with 12 bases in between. In nucleotides, the CDR3 is TGCGCCAGCAGCTTGGAAGGTGCAGGGGGCAATCAGCCCCAGCATTTT. Its protein product is CASSLEGAGGNQPQHF.

The J gene is TRBJ1-5, the V gene TRBV4-1; tentatively, D is TRBD1 (5 bases). CDR3 length equals 16 residues. The V end was cut by 1 base, the J end by 7 bases, with 17 bases between. Germline V gene sequence: CDR1 MGHRA, CDR2 YSYEKL. The CDR3 loop is CASSQGRRVDEQPQHF. CDR3 coding DNA: TGCGCCAGCAGCCAAGGTCGCAGGGTAGATGAACAGCCCCAGCATTTT.

This chain joins TRBV10-3 and TRBJ1-2; unclear D gene. Germline V gene lookup returns CDR1 ENHRY and CDR2 SYGVKD. The CDR3 totals 14 residues. V was trimmed by 0 bases and J by 4 bases, leaving 9 bases between them. This CDR3 is CAISESGVPYGYTF. The CDR3 DNA reads as TGTGCCATCAGTGAGTCGGGCGTCCCCTATGGCTACACCTTC.

To note about this clone: This sample also contains other DNA sequences that code for the same CDR3. This rearrangement joins TRBV20-1 to TRBJ2-1; D unclear. Trimming removed 6 bases at V and 7 bases at J, with 7 bases between. Looked up from germline, CDR1 is DFQATT and CDR2 is SNEGSKA (reference sequence). The CDR3 consists of 10 residues. DNA for the CDR3: TGCAGTGCCCGGAGTAATGAGCAGTTCTTC. Translation gives CSARSNEQFF.

The chain links TRBV27 to TRBJ1-1; D might be TRBD1 (5 bases). Between the trimmed V and J ends, which lost 3 bases and 6 bases, there was a span of 17 bases. The CDR3 consists of 15 residues. CDR1 is MNHEY, CDR2 SMNVEV, per germline (reference sequence). CDR3 loop: CASSLGGGRDPEAFF. CDR3 DNA sequence: TGTGCCAGCAGTTTGGGGGGAGGCAGGGACCCTGAAGCTTTCTTT.

The rearrangement links TRBV2 to TRBJ2-7; D may be TRBD1 (6 bases). Germline V gene lookup returns CDR1 SNHLY and CDR2 FYNNEI. V lost 6 bases and J 7 bases, leaving 22 bases between the germline ends. CDR3 length: 15 residues. This chain's CDR3 is CASSQTGPPGGEQYF. The DNA for the CDR3 is TGTGCCAGCAGCCAAACAGGGCCCCCTGGGGGTGAGCAGTACTTC.

This clone has a single count. V gene TRBV30 combines with J gene TRBJ2-2, with 7 bases lining up with TRBD1. J lost 7 bases, V lost 1 base, and 6 bases had no gene match. Germline V lookup: CDR1 GTSNPN, CDR2 SVGIG (reference sequence). The CDR3 runs 14 residues. DNA of the CDR3: TGTGCCTGGAGTGAAGGGACAGCCAGCGGGGAGCTGTTTTTT. It encodes CAWSEGTASGELFF.

In DNA, the CDR3 is TGTGCCAGCAGCTGGCTAACGGGCGACACCTACGAGCAGTACTTC. This sequence encodes CASSWLTGDTYEQYF. The rearrangement joins TRBV7-8 to TRBJ2-7, with D hard to call. The V and J ends lost 4 bases and 2 bases respectively, with 15 bases between them. Germline CDR1 reads SGHVS; CDR2 reads FQNEAQ. The CDR3 runs to 15 residues. The whole variable domain, filled in from reference TRBV7-8 and TRBJ2-7, reads GAGVSQSPRYKVAKRGQDVALRCDPISGHVSLFWYQQALGQGPEFLTYFQNEAQLDKSGLPSDRFFAERPEGSVSTLKIQRTQQEDSAVYLCASSWLTGDTYEQYFGPGTRLTVT.

This chain links TRBV5-1 with TRBJ2-6; TRBD1 agrees at 7 bases. This CDR3 spans 15 amino acids. Germline loops: CDR1 SGHRS, CDR2 YFSETQ. Trimming at V came to 2 bases and at J to 2 bases, leaving 1 base not matched to a gene. The CDR3 is CASSFGQAGANVLTF. The CDR3, as DNA: TGCGCCAGCAGCTTTGGACAGGCTGGGGCCAACGTCCTGACTTTC.